These 20 T cell receptor beta chains were all obtained from the same sample, sequenced in a study of Ad26.COV2.S vaccination and SARS-CoV-2 variants (dated by TCRdb to about 2021). Explained via the paper, the treatment or condition label denotes: some 19 received Ad26.COV2.S at low or high dose, single or two shots; about 5 received placebo; per-sample allocation not given. For vaccine and placebo recipients, repertoires were sequenced using samples collected on day 63 after the first injection. Library creation used the immunoSEQ multiplex PCR assay. TCRdb obtained this table from immuneACCESS and retained in-frame rearrangements with V and J assigned. These tables miss some clones; where compared with another copy, unresolved V genes account for less than half of the shortfall, and the remainder is unexplained. Present in this sample are roughly 460,000 clones, 80% to 90% of which were seen just once. More than 1.5% of the sample is taken by the ten largest.

The sequencing used peripheral blood, collected in a trial of Ad26.COV2.S vaccine versus placebo. The receptors shown here come from a person between 18 and 59 years old who received the Ad26.COV2.S COVID-19 vaccine or a placebo.

In DNA form, the CDR3 reads TGTGCCAGCAGAGCCAGGGCGGGAGAGACCCAGTACTTC. It codes for CASRARAGETQYF. V and J are TRBV6-5 and TRBJ2-5; D could derive from TRBD1 or TRBD2 (5 bases each). The CDR3 is 13 residues long. Germline V lookup: CDR1 MNHEY, CDR2 SVGAGI. V was clipped by 6 bases and J by 4 bases, with 12 bases between them.

The V and J genes are TRBV27 and TRBJ2-7, with 14 positions matching TRBD2. The CDR3 extends over 18 amino acids. Germline V CDR1 and CDR2: MNHEY, SMNVEV (reference sequence). After removal of 4 bases from V and 7 bases from J, the junction contained 15 bases not matched to a gene. CDR3 DNA: TGTGCCAGCAGTTCTCAGCCCTGGACCGGGACTAGCGGGAGAGAGCAGTACTTC. Its translation is CASSSQPWTGTSGREQYF.

The table lists this clone with a count of one. The J gene is TRBJ2-2, the V gene TRBV5-5; D is perhaps TRBD1 (5 bases). This CDR3 comprises 16 residues. Germline CDR1 SGHKS, CDR2 YYEKEE (reference sequence). The germline V and J ends were trimmed by 2 bases and 1 base, with 12 bases remaining between them. The CDR3 region is CASSFRRQGNTGELFF. CDR3 coding DNA: TGTGCCAGCAGCTTTCGGCGGCAGGGGAACACCGGGGAGCTGTTTTTT.

The rearrangement uses TRBV29-1 and TRBJ2-2, with D perhaps matching TRBD2 (6 bases). The CDR3 has 14 amino acids. Per germline, CDR1 SQVTM and CDR2 ANQGSEA. Trimming took off 7 bases at V and 2 bases at J, with 14 bases between the two ends. The CDR3 coding sequence is TGCAGCGCACCTAGCGCTCCAAACACCGGGGAGCTGTTTTTT. This encodes CSAPSAPNTGELFF.

The chain employs TRBV7-9 and TRBJ2-1, with D uncertain. The V end was cut by 6 bases, the J end by 3 bases, with 15 bases between. From germline, CDR1 is SEHNR and CDR2 FQNEAQ (reference sequence). The CDR3 is 15 residues long. This CDR3 is CASRSDLASYNEQFF. CDR3 sequence (DNA): TGTGCCAGCAGATCGGACCTTGCAAGCTACAATGAGCAGTTCTTC.

The gene calls are TRBV10-3 and TRBJ2-7, with TRBD1 matching 12 bases. Germline V gives CDR1 ENHRY, CDR2 SYGVKD. V trimming: 6 bases; J trimming: 5 bases; junction bases outside the gene matches: 5. This CDR3 has 14 amino acids. DNA of the CDR3: TGTGCCATCAGCCGGGACAGGGGGCCCAACGAGCAGTACTTC. Translation: CAISRDRGPNEQYF.

This chain joins TRBV4-1 and TRBJ1-2, with TRBD1 as a possible D gene (5 bases). Germline-derived CDR1 and CDR2 are MGHRA and YSYEKL. V was clipped by 4 bases and J by 7 bases, with 28 bases between them. CDR3 length: 18 amino acids. DNA of the CDR3: TGCGCCAGCAGCCGAGAGCCGTGGGGCCCGACCCTGGTCCGTGGCTACACCTTC. Protein product: CASSREPWGPTLVRGYTF.

The rearrangement joins TRBV7-8 to TRBJ1-1; D perhaps matches TRBD1 (5 bases). The CDR3 sequence is 14 residues long. Per germline, CDR1 SGHVS and CDR2 FQNEAQ. With 4 bases removed from V and 1 base from J, the gap between germline ends came to 10 bases. CDR3 sequence: CASSSPGQNTEAFF. For the CDR3, the DNA is TGTGCCAGCAGCTCCCCCGGACAGAACACTGAAGCTTTCTTT.

V is TRBV11-1 and J is TRBJ2-7; D may match TRBD1 or TRBD2 (5 bases each). V was trimmed by 0 bases and J by 5 bases, leaving 23 bases between them. The CDR3 covers 18 residues. CDR1 and CDR2 from the germline V gene are SGHAT and FQDESV (reference sequence). CDR3 sequence reads: CASSLASPLRGVLHEQYF. The CDR3 coding sequence is TGTGCCAGCAGCTTAGCGTCCCCCCTAAGGGGAGTCTTGCACGAGCAGTACTTC.

This rearrangement joins TRBV19 to TRBJ2-3; 14 nucleotides match TRBD2. Germline V gene lookup returns CDR1 LNHDA and CDR2 SQIVND (reference sequence). The CDR3 sequence is 16 residues long. With 10 bases clipped from V and 2 bases from J, the junction kept 8 bases outside the gene matches. The chain's CDR3 is CATSRTSGGYTDTQYF. DNA for the CDR3: TGTGCCACTTCTCGGACTAGCGGGGGGTACACAGATACGCAGTATTTT.

The chain uses TRBV19 and TRBJ2-2; maybe TRBD1 (6 bases). The V gene lost 10 bases and the J gene lost 0 bases, with 18 bases spanning the gap. Germline V gene lookup returns CDR1 LNHDA and CDR2 SQIVND (reference sequence). The CDR3 contains 16 residues. The CDR3 here is CATASRGRTNTGELFF. The CDR3 bases are TGTGCCACCGCTAGCAGGGGCCGTACGAACACCGGGGAGCTGTTTTTT.

The chain couples TRBV18 to TRBJ2-3; tentative D call: TRBD2 (6 bases). This CDR3 region has 15 residues. Germline V gene lookup returns CDR1 KGHSH and CDR2 LQKENI. The germline V and J ends were trimmed by 3 bases and 2 bases, with 12 bases remaining between them. The CDR3 reads CASSPQGLDTDTQYF. As DNA, the CDR3 is TGTGCCAGCTCACCTCAGGGACTCGACACAGATACGCAGTATTTT. The complete variable domain, with remaining parts taken from reference TRBV18 and TRBJ2-3, reads NAGVMQNPRHLVRRRGQEARLRCSPMKGHSHVYWYRQLPEEGLKFMVYLQKENIIDESGMPKERFSAEFPKEGPSILRIQQVVRGDSAAYFCASSPQGLDTDTQYFGPGTRLTVL.

This clone appeared once. As DNA, the CDR3 is TGTGCCAGTAGTCGGGGGATCAATCAGCCCCAGCATTTT. Translation gives CASSRGINQPQHF. J is TRBJ1-5 and V is TRBV19; a weak D match, TRBD1 (5 bases). The CDR3 totals 13 residues. V gave up 5 bases and J gave up 3 bases, with 8 bases separating them. Germline V lookup: CDR1 LNHDA, CDR2 SQIVND (reference sequence).

This chain uses TRBV7-3 with TRBJ2-3; weak D call: TRBD2 (6 bases). The CDR3 covers 15 residues. CDR1 and CDR2 (germline): SGHTA, FQGTGA. Trimming cost V 0 bases and J 4 bases, with 11 bases left between them. CDR3 residues: CASSLTQGGPDTQYF. The CDR3 nucleotides read TGTGCCAGCAGCTTAACGCAGGGAGGCCCAGATACGCAGTATTTT.

CDR3 amino acids: CASSQEISPLPQHF. The CDR3 coding sequence is TGTGCCAGCAGCCAAGAAATCTCACCATTGCCCCAGCATTTT. The chain joins TRBV3-1 (or the pseudogene TRBV3-2) to TRBJ1-5; D remains ambiguous. The CDR3 has 14 amino acids. V lost 0 bases and J lost 9, with 12 bases in between. Germline assignment: CDR1 LGHDT and CDR2 YNNKEL (reference sequence).

As regards this clone: Mismatch with germline at one junction end may stem from a read error. The V gene is TRBV7-7, the J gene TRBJ2-1, with D possibly matching TRBD2 (6 bases). This CDR3 spans 15 amino acids. The V gene's germline CDR1 is SSHAT and CDR2 FNYEAQ (reference sequence). CDR3 residues: CASSLYGTAGDEQFF. For the CDR3, the DNA is TGTGCTAGCAGCTTATATGGGACTGCTGGGGATGAGCAGTTCTTC.

This clone was recorded a few times. The chain couples TRBV10-2 to TRBJ1-1; D remains ambiguous. V was shortened by 0 bases and J by 5 bases, with 7 bases between the two germline ends. The CDR3 covers 13 residues. Germline CDR1 and CDR2: WSHSY and SAAADI. CDR3 bases: TGCGCCAGCAGTGAGTCCGGACTGACTGAAGCTTTCTTT. It is translated as CASSESGLTEAFF.

The rearrangement joins TRBV27 to TRBJ1-1; no clear D gene. The CDR3 has 13 residues. CDR1 is MNHEY and CDR2 is SMNVEV in the germline V gene (reference sequence). Trimming cost V 6 bases and J 2 bases, with 10 bases left between them. CDR3: CASSQGTNTEAFF. CDR3 DNA sequence: TGTGCCAGCAGCCAAGGAACAAACACTGAAGCTTTCTTT.

Ten or more counts support this clone. The V and J genes are TRBV6-1 and TRBJ2-7; D gene unclear. The CDR3 spans 16 residues. V dropped 3 bases and J dropped 0 bases, with 15 bases sitting between them. Germline values: CDR1 MNHNS, CDR2 SASEGT. DNA for the CDR3: TGTGCCAGCAGTGAGGATGACGGCTCGGGCTCCTACGAGCAGTACTTC. Its protein product is CASSEDDGSGSYEQYF.

The J gene is TRBJ2-3, the V gene TRBV7-9; maybe TRBD1 (5 bases). CDR3 length: 15 residues. V lost 1 base, J lost 5 bases, and 13 bases lay in between. CDR1 is SEHNR and CDR2 is FQNEAQ in the germline V gene (reference sequence). The CDR3 DNA reads TGTGCCAGCAGCTTAGAGGGGCATCGCCAAGATACGCAGTATTTT. Its translation is CASSLEGHRQDTQYF.